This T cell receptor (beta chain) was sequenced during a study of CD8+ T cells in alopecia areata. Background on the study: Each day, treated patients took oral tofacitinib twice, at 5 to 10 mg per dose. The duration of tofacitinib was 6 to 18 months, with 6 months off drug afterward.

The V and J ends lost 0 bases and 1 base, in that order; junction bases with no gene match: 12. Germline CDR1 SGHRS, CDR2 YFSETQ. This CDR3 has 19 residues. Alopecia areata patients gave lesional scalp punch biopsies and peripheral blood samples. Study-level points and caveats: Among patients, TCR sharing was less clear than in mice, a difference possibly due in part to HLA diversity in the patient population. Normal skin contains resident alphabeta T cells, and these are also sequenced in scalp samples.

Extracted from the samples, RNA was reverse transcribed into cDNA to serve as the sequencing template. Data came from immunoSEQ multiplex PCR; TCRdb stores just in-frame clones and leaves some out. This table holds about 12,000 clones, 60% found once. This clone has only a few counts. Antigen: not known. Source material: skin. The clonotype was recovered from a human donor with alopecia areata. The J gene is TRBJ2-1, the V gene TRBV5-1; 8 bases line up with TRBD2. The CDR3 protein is CASSLGRGGRLRSYNEQFF. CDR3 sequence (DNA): TGCGCCAGCAGCTTGGGTCGGGGCGGGAGGTTACGGTCCTACAATGAGCAGTTCTTC.